Presented here are 27 T cell receptor beta chains from one specimen sequenced in a study of vaccination effects on CD4 cells after COVID-19. With the ViraFEST assay, the study expanded antigen-specific CD4+ T cells using viral peptide pools, then sequenced them. Culture proceeded for 10 days, and CD4+ T cells were then isolated. The person's infection with SARS-CoV-2, confirmed by PCR, took place between March and December 2020. The antigens these receptors bind are not known. The protocol was immunoSEQ multiplex PCR, while the TCRdb copy is restricted to in-frame clones and leaves out a portion. Here the sample spans 17,000 or so clones, around 70% being singletons. The sequencing here drew on CD4+ T cells from PBMCs cultured with SARS-CoV-2 spike peptides, taken before COVID-19 vaccination. Receptors originate from a human donor who had a prior SARS-CoV-2 infection.

The rearrangement joins TRBV3-1 (or the pseudogene TRBV3-2) to TRBJ1-3; D is unclear. CDR1 LGHDT and CDR2 YNNKEL come from the germline V gene (reference sequence). CDR3 length equals 13 residues. V shed 4 bases and J shed 4 bases, with 8 bases lying between them. This CDR3 reads CASSPQWGNTIYF. In DNA, the CDR3 is TGTGCCAGCAGCCCACAGTGGGGAAACACCATATATTTT.

The chain links TRBV24-1 to TRBJ2-7, with a possible D match to TRBD1 (6 bases). The CDR3 runs to 16 residues. Germline CDR1 and CDR2: KGHDR and SFDVKD. V shed 5 bases and J shed 0 bases, with 16 bases lying between them. The CDR3 loop reads CATSGGPGVGSYEQYF. The CDR3 DNA is TGTGCCACCAGTGGGGGTCCAGGGGTCGGCTCCTACGAGCAGTACTTC.

The chain combines TRBV27 with TRBJ2-5; D ambiguous. The V gene's germline CDR1 is MNHEY and CDR2 SMNVEV (reference sequence). V dropped 7 bases and J dropped 2 bases, with 8 bases sitting between them. The CDR3 length is 12 residues. Written as DNA, the CDR3 is TGTGCCAGCACCGACTGGCAAGAGACCCAGTACTTC. Translating gives CASTDWQETQYF.

The chain carries TRBV5-1 and TRBJ2-7, with TRBD1 matching 11 bases. V shed 4 bases, J shed 2 bases, and the junction held 5 bases outside the gene matches. The CDR3 extends over 15 amino acids. Germline V gives CDR1 SGHRS, CDR2 YFSETQ. DNA of the CDR3: TGCGCCAGCAGCCCCCTGGGACAGGGGGCCTACGAGCAGTACTTC. Translating it yields CASSPLGQGAYEQYF.

The V gene is TRBV4-1, the J gene TRBJ2-5; perhaps TRBD1 as D (5 bases). The CDR3 runs 15 residues. CDR1 and CDR2 from the germline V gene are MGHRA and YSYEKL. The ends were cut back, 4 bases at V and 5 bases at J, with 17 bases in the middle. The CDR3 sequence: CASSPRGSPAETQYF. For the CDR3, the DNA is TGCGCCAGCAGCCCAAGGGGAAGCCCGGCGGAGACCCAGTACTTC.

The chain combines TRBV30 with TRBJ2-2; perhaps TRBD1 as D (6 bases). CDR1 and CDR2 (germline): GTSNPN, SVGIG (reference sequence). Trimming shortened V by 2 bases and J by 4 bases, and 11 bases separated the two germline ends. The CDR3 totals 14 residues. The CDR3 here is CAWSLGHSTGELFF. DNA for the CDR3: TGTGCCTGGAGTTTGGGACACAGCACCGGGGAGCTGTTTTTT.

This clone was found once. The genes are TRBV5-4 and TRBJ2-7, with a weak D call TRBD2 (6 bases). CDR1 and CDR2 (germline): SGHNT, YYREEE (reference sequence). The V gene lost 4 bases and the J gene lost 4 bases, with 18 bases spanning the gap. The CDR3 is 15 residues long. This CDR3 is CASSLRSGVRYEQYF. The DNA of the CDR3 is TGTGCCAGCAGCCTAAGGTCGGGAGTAAGGTACGAGCAGTACTTC. Complete variable domain (other parts from reference TRBV5-4 and TRBJ2-7): ETGVTQSPTHLIKTRGQQVTLRCSSQSGHNTVSWYQQALGQGPQFIFQYYREEENGRGNFPPRFSGLQFPNYSSELNVNALELDDSALYLCASSLRSGVRYEQYFGPGTRLTVT.

The chain uses TRBV7-9 and TRBJ2-1, with 7 bases identical to TRBD2. The CDR3 is 16 residues long. Germline CDR1 reads SEHNR; CDR2 reads FQNEAQ (reference sequence). Unmatched junction bases numbered 6, after V lost 4 bases and J lost 0 bases. CDR3 amino acids: CASSSIGGSSYNEQFF. In nucleotides, the CDR3 is TGTGCCAGCAGCTCGATCGGCGGGAGCTCCTACAATGAGCAGTTCTTC.

The chain recombines TRBV25-1 with TRBJ2-5; D gene uncertain. The CDR3 contains 15 residues. Germline-derived CDR1 and CDR2 are MGHDK and SYGVNS. Trimming left V 3 bases short and J 3 bases short, with 14 bases between. The DNA of the CDR3 is TGTGCCAGCAGTGATCCAGGAATAGACAAAGAGACCCAGTACTTC. It yields the protein CASSDPGIDKETQYF.

This chain connects TRBV29-1 to TRBJ2-3; D possibly corresponds to TRBD1 (6 bases). The CDR3 totals 14 residues. V shed 4 bases and J shed 2 bases, with 13 bases lying between them. Germline V gene lookup returns CDR1 SQVTM and CDR2 ANQGSEA. The CDR3 region is CSVGGRRITDTQYF. CDR3 DNA sequence: TGCAGCGTTGGGGGGCGACGGATCACAGATACGCAGTATTTT.

Written as DNA, the CDR3 is TGTGCCAGCAGCTTTAGCGGAAGTACCTACGAGCAGTACTTC. Its translation: CASSFSGSTYEQYF. V gene TRBV13 combines with J gene TRBJ2-7; weak D call: TRBD2 (6 bases). V was clipped by 3 bases and J by 2 bases, with 11 bases between them. Germline CDR1 and CDR2: PRHDT and FYEKMQ (reference sequence). The CDR3 runs to 14 residues.

The chain carries TRBV19 and TRBJ1-5; TRBD1 aligns across 9 bases. Germline V gene data show CDR1 as LNHDA and CDR2 as SQIVND (reference sequence). Trimming removed 6 bases from V and 6 bases from J; junction bases left unmatched: 3. This CDR3 region has 13 residues. The CDR3: CASRLTGGQPQHF. In DNA, the CDR3 is TGTGCCAGTAGGCTGACAGGGGGTCAGCCCCAGCATTTT.

The rearrangement joins TRBV25-1 to TRBJ1-2; the D gene is possibly TRBD1 (5 bases). Germline V gene lookup returns CDR1 MGHDK and CDR2 SYGVNS. The CDR3 contains 14 residues. V was shortened by 3 bases and J by 3 bases, with 11 bases between the two germline ends. The CDR3 reads CASSEAGADYGYTF. CDR3 bases: TGTGCCAGCAGTGAGGCTGGGGCGGACTATGGCTACACCTTC.

The chain recombines TRBV5-1 with TRBJ1-1; 7 nucleotides match TRBD1. This CDR3 is built from 15 residues. Germline V CDR1 and CDR2: SGHRS, YFSETQ. J lost 0 bases, V lost 0 bases, and 2 bases had no gene match. CDR3 region: CASSLEGQMNTEAFF. CDR3 nucleotides: TGCGCCAGCAGCTTGGAGGGACAGATGAACACTGAAGCTTTCTTT.

The chain is built from TRBV9 and TRBJ1-4; D remains ambiguous. V was trimmed by 1 base and J by 0 bases, leaving 10 bases between them. CDR1 is SGDLS, CDR2 YYNGEE, per germline. The CDR3 contains 16 residues. CDR3 sequence reads: CASSVSVRATNEKLFF. The CDR3 DNA sequence: TGTGCCAGCAGCGTATCTGTCCGTGCAACTAATGAAAAACTGTTTTTT. Combining the CDR3 with reference TRBV9 and TRBJ1-4 gives the whole variable domain DSGVTQTPKHLITATGQRVTLRCSPRSGDLSVYWYQQSLDQGLQFLIQYYNGEERAKGNILERFSAQQFPDLHSELNLSSLELGDSALYFCASSVSVRATNEKLFFGSGTQLSVL.

J is TRBJ2-7 and V is TRBV18, with 12 bases fitting TRBD2. The V segment lost 3 bases and the J segment 5 bases; nucleotides outside the gene matches: 8. Germline CDR1 reads KGHSH; CDR2 reads LQKENI. The CDR3 has 16 residues. CDR3 bases: TGTGCCAGCTCACCCACTAGCGGGAGGCTGGCCGACGAGCAGTACTTC. The encoded protein is CASSPTSGRLADEQYF.

The chain carries TRBV18 and TRBJ2-5; the D call may be TRBD1 or TRBD2 (6 bases each). The CDR3 sequence is 12 residues long. Deletions cut 6 bases from V and 3 bases from J, with 8 bases between. The V gene's germline CDR1 is KGHSH and CDR2 LQKENI. The CDR3 region is CASSRDKETQYF. The CDR3, as DNA: TGTGCCAGCTCGCGGGACAAAGAGACCCAGTACTTC.

The V gene is TRBV12-5, the J gene TRBJ2-1, with D unresolved. Germline CDR1 LGHNT, CDR2 FRNRAP. This CDR3 spans 18 amino acids. V dropped 1 base and J dropped 0 bases, with 16 bases sitting between them. The CDR3 coding sequence is TGTGCTAGTGGTTTGGCCTCGACCCCGTGGGGCTCCTACAATGAGCAGTTCTTC. It encodes CASGLASTPWGSYNEQFF.

The chain joins TRBV27 to TRBJ2-5; tentative D call: TRBD2 (7 bases). Germline V gene data show CDR1 as MNHEY and CDR2 as SMNVEV (reference sequence). Between the trimmed V and J ends, which lost 5 bases and 5 bases, there was a span of 21 bases. The CDR3 is 16 amino acids. Here the CDR3 reads CASSPPRGAGGETQYF. The CDR3 DNA reads as TGTGCCAGCAGTCCACCTCGGGGGGCTGGGGGGGAGACCCAGTACTTC.

This chain uses TRBV5-1 with TRBJ2-7; no reliable D call. Germline CDR1 and CDR2: SGHRS and YFSETQ. This CDR3 spans 17 amino acids. The germline V and J ends were trimmed by 0 bases and 4 bases, with 20 bases remaining between them. For the CDR3, the DNA is TGCGCCAGCAGCTTGGAAGGAGTCATAGGTGGGGTATACGAGCAGTACTTC. This sequence encodes CASSLEGVIGGVYEQYF.

V and J are TRBV5-7 and TRBJ1-1, with D unclear. TRBV5-7 is labeled an ORF, and its function is uncertain. The CDR3 is made up of 18 amino acids. V was clipped by 5 bases and J by 5 bases, with 28 bases between them. The CDR3 region has the DNA TGTGCCAGCAGTCTTGTTTCCAACCAAGGACTTAAGGAAACTGAAGCTTTCTTT. Residues: CASSLVSNQGLKETEAFF.

The V and J genes are TRBV6-5 and TRBJ1-6; D remains unclear. V gave up 6 bases and J gave up 7 bases, with 13 bases separating them. This CDR3 has 14 residues. Germline CDR1 reads MNHEY; CDR2 reads SVGAGI. CDR3 residues: CASRPDGSNSPLHF. CDR3 bases: TGTGCCAGCAGGCCCGACGGCTCAAATTCACCCCTCCACTTT.

The rearrangement uses TRBV18 and TRBJ2-3; unclear D gene. The length of the CDR3 is 14 residues. Trimming stripped 3 bases from V and 2 bases from J, with 9 bases between. Germline CDR1 KGHSH, CDR2 LQKENI. The CDR3 DNA reads TGTGCCAGCTCACCGCCGATTGACACAGATACGCAGTATTTT. This codes for CASSPPIDTDTQYF.

The rearrangement joins TRBV27 to TRBJ2-6, with D unclear. V was shortened by 4 bases and J by 3 bases, with 10 bases between the two germline ends. The CDR3 runs to 15 residues. CDR1 and CDR2 (germline): MNHEY, SMNVEV (reference sequence). The CDR3 sequence is CASSSYGGGANVLTF. The CDR3 bases are TGTGCCAGCAGTTCCTATGGTGGTGGGGCCAACGTCCTGACTTTC.

V is TRBV6-2 or TRBV6-3 and J is TRBJ2-2, with 7 positions matching TRBD2. Germline V gene sequence: CDR1 MNHEY, CDR2 SVGEGT. J was trimmed by 1 base and V by 2 bases; bases with no gene match: 4. The CDR3 spans 16 residues. The CDR3 DNA reads TGTGCCAGCAGTTACGCGCCTAGCGGGAACACCGGGGAGCTGTTTTTT. Residues: CASSYAPSGNTGELFF.

The chain employs TRBV5-1 and TRBJ1-6, with D hard to call. V dropped 0 bases and J dropped 0 bases, with 4 bases sitting between them. The germline V gene has CDR1 SGHRS and CDR2 YFSETQ. The CDR3 covers 15 residues. The CDR3 nucleotides read TGCGCCAGCAGCTTGGGGAACTCCTATAATTCACCCCTCCACTTT. Translating gives CASSLGNSYNSPLHF.

The genes are TRBV14 and TRBJ2-1; D perhaps matches TRBD1 (6 bases). Looked up from germline, CDR1 is SGHDN and CDR2 is FVKESK. The CDR3 length is 14 residues. Trimming took off 4 bases at V and 10 bases at J, with 17 bases between the two ends. As DNA, the CDR3 is TGTGCCAGCAGCCTAACCAGGGGAGCAGCGGAGCAGTTCTTC. Translated, it gives CASSLTRGAAEQFF.